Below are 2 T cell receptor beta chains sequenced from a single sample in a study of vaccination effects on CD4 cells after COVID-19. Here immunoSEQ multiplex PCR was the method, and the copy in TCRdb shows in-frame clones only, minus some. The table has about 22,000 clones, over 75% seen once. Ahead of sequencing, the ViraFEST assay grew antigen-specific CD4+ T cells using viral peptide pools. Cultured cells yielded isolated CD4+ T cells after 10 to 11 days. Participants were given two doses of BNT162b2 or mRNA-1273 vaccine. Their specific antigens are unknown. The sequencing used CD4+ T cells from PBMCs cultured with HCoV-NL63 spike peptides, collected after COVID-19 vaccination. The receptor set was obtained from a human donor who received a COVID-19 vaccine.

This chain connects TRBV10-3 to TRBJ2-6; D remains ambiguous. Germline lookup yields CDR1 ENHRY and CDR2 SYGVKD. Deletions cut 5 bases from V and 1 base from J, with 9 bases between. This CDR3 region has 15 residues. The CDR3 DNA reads TGTGCCATCAGTCCCCCAAAGTCTGGGGCCAACGTCCTGACTTTC. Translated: CAISPPKSGANVLTF.

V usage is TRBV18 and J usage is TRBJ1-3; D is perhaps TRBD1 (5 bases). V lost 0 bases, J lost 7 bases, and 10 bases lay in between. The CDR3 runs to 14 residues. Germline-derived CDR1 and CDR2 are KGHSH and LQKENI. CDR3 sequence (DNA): TGTGCCAGCTCACCACCGTCAGGGACCAACACCATATATTTT. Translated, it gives CASSPPSGTNTIYF.